This TCR beta chain originates from a study of CD8 T cells in Susac syndrome. Relapsing-remitting disease, either stable or active, was present in the treatment-naive patients who were the multiple sclerosis controls. Negative isolation was used for CD8+ and CD4+ T cells, and FACS enrichment was applied to TEMRA cells. RNA was extracted with the RNeasy kit, and a quantity of roughly 0.45 to 1 ug was reverse transcribed using random hexamers. TCRdb called the immunoSEQ multiplex PCR reads again in MiXCR, with one record for every CDR3 protein. The repertoire holds a few hundred thousand distinct CDR3 sequences, with approximately 95% as singletons. CDR1 and CDR2 (germline): MNHEY, SVGAGI. This CDR3 has 15 residues. V was pared by 4 bases and J by 8 bases, with 18 bases between.

V usage is TRBV6-5 and J usage is TRBJ1-5; possible D gene TRBD1, 6 bases. The sequence was obtained from a human donor with multiple sclerosis. The sequencing input was CD4+ T cells from PBMCs. Written as DNA, the CDR3 is TGTGCCAGCAGTTTCTCTTCAGGGGCGGAAGAGCCCCAGCATTTT. It codes for CASSFSSGAEEPQHF.